This record concerns one T cell receptor (beta chain) sequence. Its target is not known. PBMCs were sorted for HLA-DR+CD14-CD3+CD4+CD25low/- cells. The data were obtained in a study of circulating and synovial CD4+ cells in juvenile arthritis. Study results and limitations: These repertoires were less diverse than bulk blood CD4 repertoires. Compared with bulk blood, circulating pathogenic-like lymphocytes shared substantially more CDR3 sequences with synovial T cells.

The CDR3 contains 13 residues. The germline CDR1 and CDR2 sequences are MRHNA and SNTAGT. V was shortened by 4 bases and J by 0 bases, with 6 bases between the two germline ends. Produced via immunoSEQ multiplex PCR; TCRdb's table is partial and in-frame only. In the table there are about 2,000 clones, over 75% of which are singletons. This TCR derives from a human donor with juvenile idiopathic arthritis. The sequenced material came from HLA-DR+ CD4+ T cells from blood. Subset given: circulating pathogenic-like lymphocytes, sorted as HLA-DR+CD14-CD3+CD4+CD25low/- blood T cells. The chain couples TRBV6-4 to TRBJ1-2; unclear D gene. The CDR3 DNA sequence: TGTGCCAGCAGTGCGGTGTCTAACTATGGCTACACCTTC. Amino acids: CASSAVSNYGYTF.